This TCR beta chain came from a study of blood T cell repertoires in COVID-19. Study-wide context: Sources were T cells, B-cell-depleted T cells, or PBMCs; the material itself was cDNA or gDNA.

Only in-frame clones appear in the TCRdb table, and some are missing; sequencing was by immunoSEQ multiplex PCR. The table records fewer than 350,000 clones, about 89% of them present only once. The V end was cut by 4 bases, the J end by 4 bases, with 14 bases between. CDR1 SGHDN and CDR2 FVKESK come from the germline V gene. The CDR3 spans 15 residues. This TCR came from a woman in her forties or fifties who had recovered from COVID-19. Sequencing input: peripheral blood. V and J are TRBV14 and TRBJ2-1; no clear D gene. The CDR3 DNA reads TGTGCCAGCAGCCGGATCGGTGCGAGGTACAATGAGCAGTTCTTC. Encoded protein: CASSRIGARYNEQFF.